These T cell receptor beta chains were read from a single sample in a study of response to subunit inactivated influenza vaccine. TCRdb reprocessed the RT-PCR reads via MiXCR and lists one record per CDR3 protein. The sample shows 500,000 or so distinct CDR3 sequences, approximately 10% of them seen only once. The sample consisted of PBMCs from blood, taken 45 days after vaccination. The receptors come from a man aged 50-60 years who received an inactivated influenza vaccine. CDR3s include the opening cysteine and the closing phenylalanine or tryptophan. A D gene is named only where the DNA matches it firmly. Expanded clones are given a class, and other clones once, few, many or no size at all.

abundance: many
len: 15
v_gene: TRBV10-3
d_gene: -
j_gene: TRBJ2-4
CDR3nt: TGTGCCATCAGTGGGGGGGAATGGACCAAAAACATTCAGTACTTC
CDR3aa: CAISGGEWTKNIQYF

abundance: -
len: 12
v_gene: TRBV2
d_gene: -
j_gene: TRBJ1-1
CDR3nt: TGTGCCAGCACCCTCATGAACACTGAAGCTTTCTTT
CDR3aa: CASTLMNTEAFF

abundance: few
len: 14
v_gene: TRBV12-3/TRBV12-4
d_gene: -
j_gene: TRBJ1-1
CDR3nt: TGTGCCAGCAGTCCCTTAAAACCTAACACTGAAGCTTTCTTT
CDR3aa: CASSPLKPNTEAFF

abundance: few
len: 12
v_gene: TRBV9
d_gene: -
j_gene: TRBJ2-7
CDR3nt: TGTGCCAGCAGTGGAGACGGCTACGAGCAGTACTTC
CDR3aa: CASSGDGYEQYF

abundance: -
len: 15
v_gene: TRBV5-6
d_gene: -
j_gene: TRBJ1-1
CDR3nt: TGTGCCAGCAGCTGGACTCCGGGCACGAACACTGAAGCTTTCTTT
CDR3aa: CASSWTPGTNTEAFF

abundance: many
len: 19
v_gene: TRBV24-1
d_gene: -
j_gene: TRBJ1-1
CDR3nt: TGTGCCACCAGTGATTTTTGTCGTGGGCAGACAAGCACGAACACTGAAGCTTTCTTT
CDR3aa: CATSDFCRGQTSTNTEAFF

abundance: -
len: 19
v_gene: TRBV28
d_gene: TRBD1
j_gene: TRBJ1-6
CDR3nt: TGTGCCAGCCGTGGGAGAACCCGGGACAGGGATTCCTATAATTCACCCCTCCACTTT
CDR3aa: CASRGRTRDRDSYNSPLHF

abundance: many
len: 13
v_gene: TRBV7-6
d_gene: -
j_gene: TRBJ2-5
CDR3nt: TGTGCCAGCAGTCGAAGGTTCCAAGAGACCCAGTACTTC
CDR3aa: CASSRRFQETQYF

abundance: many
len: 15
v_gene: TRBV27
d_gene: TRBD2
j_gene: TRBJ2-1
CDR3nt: TGTGCCAGCAGCCCAAGCGGGGGCAATTACAATGAGCAGTTCTTC
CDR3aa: CASSPSGGNYNEQFF

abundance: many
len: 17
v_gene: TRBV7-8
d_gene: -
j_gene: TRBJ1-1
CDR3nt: TGTGCCAGCAGCTTATCAGGGCGGACAGCTATGAACACTGAAGCTTTCTTT
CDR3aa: CASSLSGRTAMNTEAFF

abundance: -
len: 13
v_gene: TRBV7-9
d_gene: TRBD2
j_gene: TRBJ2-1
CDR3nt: TGTGCCAGCAGCTCTCGGACTAGCGGGGGCCTGGTCTTC
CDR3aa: CASSSRTSGGLVF

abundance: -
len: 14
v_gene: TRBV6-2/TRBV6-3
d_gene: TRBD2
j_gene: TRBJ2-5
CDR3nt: TGTGCCAGCAGTTACGAGATAGCGGGGGAGACCCAGTACTTC
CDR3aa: CASSYEIAGETQYF

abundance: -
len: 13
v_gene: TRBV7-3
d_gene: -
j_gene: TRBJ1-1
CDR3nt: TGTGCCAGCAGCTTGGCGGGAATCACTGAAGCTTTCTTT
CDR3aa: CASSLAGITEAFF

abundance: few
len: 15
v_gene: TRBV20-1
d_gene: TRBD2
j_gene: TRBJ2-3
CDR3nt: TGCAGTGCTCCTCGAACTAGCGGGGTCACAGATACGCAGTATTTT
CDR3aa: CSAPRTSGVTDTQYF

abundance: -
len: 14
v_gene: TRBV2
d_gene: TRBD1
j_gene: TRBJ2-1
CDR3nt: TGTGCCAGCACAGTGGGACAGGAATACAATGAGCAGTTCTTC
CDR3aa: CASTVGQEYNEQFF

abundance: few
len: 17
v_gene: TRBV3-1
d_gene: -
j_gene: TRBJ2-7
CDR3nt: TGTGCCAGCAGCCAAGGGGAAGGGCAACGGATCCTCTACGAGCAGTACTTC
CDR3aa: CASSQGEGQRILYEQYF

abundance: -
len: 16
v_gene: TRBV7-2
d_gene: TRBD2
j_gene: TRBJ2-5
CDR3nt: TGTGCCAGCAGCCGGCCCCCGGGAGGGGGACAAGAGACCCAGTACTTC
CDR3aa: CASSRPPGGGQETQYF

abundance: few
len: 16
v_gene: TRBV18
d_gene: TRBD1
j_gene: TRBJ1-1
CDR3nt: TGTGCCAGCTCACCACCGATGACAGGGGTGAACACTGAAGCTTTCTTT
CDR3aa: CASSPPMTGVNTEAFF

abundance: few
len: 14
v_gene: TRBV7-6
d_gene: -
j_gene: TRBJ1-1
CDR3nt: TGTGCCAGCAGCCCATCAGGGATTGGTACTGAAGCTTTCTTT
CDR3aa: CASSPSGIGTEAFF

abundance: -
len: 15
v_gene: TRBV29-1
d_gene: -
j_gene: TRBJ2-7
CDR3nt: TGCAGCCTCTCTCCCGGGCAGTTTAGCTCCTACGAGCAGTACTTC
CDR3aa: CSLSPGQFSSYEQYF

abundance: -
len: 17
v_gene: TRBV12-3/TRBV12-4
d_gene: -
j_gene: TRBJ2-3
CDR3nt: TGTGCCAGCAGTTCCGAGGGGAAGCCCCAGGGCACAGATACGCAGTATTTT
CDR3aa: CASSSEGKPQGTDTQYF

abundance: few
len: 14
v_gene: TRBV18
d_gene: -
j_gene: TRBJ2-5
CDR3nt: TGTGCCAGCTCACCAACGTACACCCAAGAGACCCAGTACTTC
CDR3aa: CASSPTYTQETQYF

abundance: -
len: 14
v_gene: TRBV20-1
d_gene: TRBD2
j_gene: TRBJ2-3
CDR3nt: TGCAGTGCTAAGGGGACTAGCGGGACAGATACGCAGTATTTT
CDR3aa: CSAKGTSGTDTQYF

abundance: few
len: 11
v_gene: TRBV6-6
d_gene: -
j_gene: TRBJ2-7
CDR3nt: TGTGCCAGCGGGGGGATCTACGAGCAGTACTTC
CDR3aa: CASGGIYEQYF

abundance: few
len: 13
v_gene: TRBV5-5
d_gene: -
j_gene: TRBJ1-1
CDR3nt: TGTGCCAGCAGCTCTGGTAGTGCCGAGAAAGCTTTCTTT
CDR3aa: CASSSGSAEKAFF

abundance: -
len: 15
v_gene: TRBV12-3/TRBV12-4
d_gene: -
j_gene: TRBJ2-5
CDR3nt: TGTGCCAGCAGTATTACCGACAGGCTAGGGAAGACCCAGTACTTC
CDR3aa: CASSITDRLGKTQYF

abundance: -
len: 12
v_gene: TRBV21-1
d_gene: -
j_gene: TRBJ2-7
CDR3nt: TGTGCCAGCAGCTGGACTAGCGCGGAGCAGTACTTC
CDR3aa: CASSWTSAEQYF

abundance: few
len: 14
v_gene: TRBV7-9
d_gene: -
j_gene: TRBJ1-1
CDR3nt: TGTGCCAGCACCCCGGGGGGATCAGTCACTGAAGCTTTCTTT
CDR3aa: CASTPGGSVTEAFF

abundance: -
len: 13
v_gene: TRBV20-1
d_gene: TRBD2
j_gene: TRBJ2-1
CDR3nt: TGCAGTGCCCCCCCCCGGGGGGACAATGAGCAGTTCTTC
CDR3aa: CSAPPRGDNEQFF